The 15 T cell receptor beta chains below come from one sample, sequenced in a study of T cell responses to AZD1222 COVID-19 vaccine. TCRdb's table, derived via immunoSEQ multiplex PCR, lists solely in-frame clones and lacks some. The data hold under 200,000 clones, with approximately 88% observed a single time. The specimen was peripheral blood, collected 28 days after the second AZD1222 dose. All receptors derive from an adult who received the AZD1222 COVID-19 vaccine.

The chain uses TRBV30 and TRBJ1-2; no clear D. V shed 6 bases and J shed 3 bases, with 8 bases lying between them. Germline V lookup: CDR1 GTSNPN, CDR2 SVGIG (reference sequence). This CDR3 is built from 11 residues. The CDR3 is CACGVHYGYTF. The CDR3 coding sequence is TGTGCCTGCGGGGTTCACTATGGCTACACCTTC.

This chain links TRBV9 with TRBJ2-3, with 7 bases identical to TRBD2. Germline V CDR1 and CDR2: SGDLS, YYNGEE. The ends lost 0 bases at V and 1 base at J; junction bases unmatched: 8. This CDR3 region has 17 residues. Here the CDR3 reads CASSVGKLAGGTDTQYF. The DNA for the CDR3 is TGTGCCAGCAGCGTAGGGAAGCTGGCGGGGGGCACAGATACGCAGTATTTT.

The chain combines TRBV3-1 (or the pseudogene TRBV3-2) with TRBJ1-1, with 7 nucleotides matching TRBD1. The ends lost 0 bases at V and 7 bases at J; junction bases unmatched: 5. This CDR3 region has 14 residues. The germline V gene encodes CDR1 LGHDT and CDR2 YNNKEL (reference sequence). CDR3 sequence (DNA): TGTGCCAGCAGCCAAGAAAGGGGGCAAGGTGAAGCTTTCTTT. Translation gives CASSQERGQGEAFF.

This chain connects TRBV4-1 to TRBJ2-7, with 8 positions matching TRBD1. The length of the CDR3 is 14 residues. V shed 3 bases and J 3 bases; nucleotides not matched to a gene: 4. Per the germline V gene, CDR1 is MGHRA and CDR2 is YSYEKL. Written as DNA, the CDR3 is TGCGCCAGCAGCCAGCAGACAGGGGACTACGAGCAGTACTTC. Translated, it gives CASSQQTGDYEQYF.

A single count supports this clone. V and J are TRBV5-1 and TRBJ2-1, with 7 bases identical to TRBD1. The germline gives CDR1 SGHRS, CDR2 YFSETQ. CDR3 size: 14 residues. The ends lost 8 bases at V and 9 bases at J; junction bases unmatched: 14. DNA for the CDR3: TGCGCCAGTAAAACAGGGGTCCTCGGCTTTGAGCAGTTCTTC. Amino acid sequence: CASKTGVLGFEQFF.

The rearrangement uses TRBV3-1 (or the pseudogene TRBV3-2) and TRBJ2-2; weak D call: TRBD2 (7 bases). CDR1 and CDR2 (germline): LGHDT, YNNKEL (reference sequence). V shed 3 bases and J shed 1 base, with 12 bases lying between them. The CDR3 spans 16 residues. CDR3 residues: CASSHKGGLNTGELFF. CDR3 sequence (DNA): TGTGCCAGCAGCCACAAGGGGGGGTTGAACACCGGGGAGCTGTTTTTT.

CDR3 bases: TGTGCCAGCAGCGCAACCTCTGGGGCCAACGTCCTGACTTTC. Encoded protein: CASSATSGANVLTF. V is TRBV9 and J is TRBJ2-6; D is undetermined. The V end lost 3 bases, the J end lost 0 bases, and 4 bases lay between the germline ends. This CDR3 has 14 residues. Per the germline V gene, CDR1 is SGDLS and CDR2 is YYNGEE.

The rearrangement links TRBV4-1 to TRBJ1-2; D remains unclear. The CDR3 length is 16 residues. Germline V lookup: CDR1 MGHRA, CDR2 YSYEKL. Trimming cost V 0 bases and J 2 bases, with 13 bases left between them. The CDR3 region is CASSQEIEPRNYGYTF. CDR3 nucleotide sequence: TGCGCCAGCAGCCAAGAAATTGAACCTAGAAACTATGGCTACACCTTC.

The chain has TRBV13 and TRBJ2-3, with a tentative D call TRBD1 (6 bases). V lost 2 bases to trimming and J lost 7 bases, with 19 bases between them. The CDR3 spans 16 residues. From germline, CDR1 is PRHDT and CDR2 FYEKMQ (reference sequence). In DNA, the CDR3 is TGTGCCAGCAGCTTACCCGCCCTTGGGGGCTTGAATACGCAGTATTTT. It encodes CASSLPALGGLNTQYF.

This chain joins TRBV2 and TRBJ1-3; unclear D gene. This CDR3 region has 13 residues. Germline CDR1 and CDR2: SNHLY and FYNNEI. The V gene lost 7 bases and the J gene lost 0 bases, with 7 bases spanning the gap. CDR3 sequence reads: CASIQSSGNTIYF. Written as DNA, the CDR3 is TGTGCCAGCATACAAAGCTCTGGAAACACCATATATTTT.

This chain links TRBV28 with TRBJ2-4; D call uncertain. V shed 1 base and J shed 2 bases, with 6 bases lying between them. Per germline, CDR1 MDHEN and CDR2 SYDVKM. The CDR3 covers 14 residues. The CDR3 reads CASSLSSSKNIQYF. The CDR3 DNA reads TGTGCCAGCAGTTTATCCAGCTCCAAAAACATTCAGTACTTC.

In DNA, the CDR3 is TGTGCCAGCGGGTCCAGGACCCAGGGTTTCGGGGCCAACGTCCTGACTTTC. It translates to CASGSRTQGFGANVLTF. The rearrangement links TRBV7-2 to TRBJ2-6, with D possibly matching TRBD1 (5 bases). The CDR3 has 17 residues. Trimming removed 8 bases at V and 4 bases at J, with 21 bases between. From germline, CDR1 is SGHTA and CDR2 FQGNSA. The complete variable domain, with remaining parts taken from reference TRBV7-2 and TRBJ2-6, reads GAGVSQSPSNKVTEKGKDVELRCDPISGHTALYWYRQSLGQGLEFLIYFQGNSAPDKSGLPSDRFSAERTGGSVSTLTIQRTQQEDSAVYLCASGSRTQGFGANVLTFGAGSRLTVL.

The V gene is TRBV10-3, the J gene TRBJ2-7; 10 bases line up with TRBD1. The germline gives CDR1 ENHRY, CDR2 SYGVKD. The CDR3 runs 14 residues. V was clipped by 6 bases and J by 5 bases; unmatched bases: 7. The CDR3 here is CAIRGDRGSNEQYF. CDR3 sequence (DNA): TGTGCCATCAGGGGGGACAGGGGCAGCAACGAGCAGTACTTC.

The table lists this clone with a count of one. The chain employs TRBV2 and TRBJ2-1, with 11 bases that match TRBD2. V lost 6 bases to trimming and J lost 10 bases; unmatched junction nucleotides: 14. From germline, CDR1 is SNHLY and CDR2 FYNNEI. The CDR3 spans 16 residues. The CDR3 loop reads CASSYHSGGAGKEQFF. CDR3 coding DNA: TGTGCCAGCAGCTACCATAGCGGGGGGGCGGGTAAGGAGCAGTTCTTC.

The rearrangement joins TRBV29-1 to TRBJ1-1, with 8 nucleotides matching TRBD1. With 5 bases clipped from V and 6 bases from J, the junction kept 14 bases outside the gene matches. Per the germline V gene, CDR1 is SQVTM and CDR2 is ANQGSEA. The CDR3 sequence is 15 residues long. The CDR3 nucleotides read TGCAGCGTTTGGGGTCTGGACAGGGTAGTACCTGAAGCTTTCTTT. Protein: CSVWGLDRVVPEAFF.